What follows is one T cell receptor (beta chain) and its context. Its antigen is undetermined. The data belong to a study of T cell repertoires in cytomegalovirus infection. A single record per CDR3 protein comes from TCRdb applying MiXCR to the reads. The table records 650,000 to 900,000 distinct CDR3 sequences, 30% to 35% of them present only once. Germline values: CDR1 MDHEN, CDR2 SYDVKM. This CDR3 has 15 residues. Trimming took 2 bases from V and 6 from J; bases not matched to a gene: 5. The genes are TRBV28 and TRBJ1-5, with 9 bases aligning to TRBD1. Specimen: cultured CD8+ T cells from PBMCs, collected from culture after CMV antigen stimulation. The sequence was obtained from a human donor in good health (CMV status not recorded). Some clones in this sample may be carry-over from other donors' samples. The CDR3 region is CASSLLQGATQPQHF. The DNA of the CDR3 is TGTGCCAGCAGTTTACTACAGGGGGCGACTCAGCCCCAGCATTTT.